Shown below are 25 T cell receptor beta chains from a single sample sequenced in a study of blood T cell repertoires in COVID-19. Sequencing was performed with immunoSEQ multiplex PCR; in TCRdb, only in-frame clones are kept and a portion is missing. The table has over 250,000 clones, about 87% seen once. The specimen sequenced was peripheral blood. Receptors originate from a woman in her 70s with COVID-19, enrolled during active disease.

The chain joins TRBV6-4 to TRBJ1-1; 9 nucleotides line up with TRBD1. The V segment lost 6 bases and the J segment 5 bases; nucleotides outside the gene matches: 10. Germline V gene sequence: CDR1 MRHNA, CDR2 SNTAGT. The CDR3 spans 15 residues. CDR3 DNA sequence: TGTGCCAGCAGAGAAACCGGGACAGGGAGTACTGAAGCTTTCTTT. Translation: CASRETGTGSTEAFF.

V is TRBV19 and J is TRBJ1-5; D perhaps matches TRBD1 (6 bases). The CDR3 is 15 amino acids. V lost 1 base and J 2 bases, leaving 9 bases between the germline ends. Germline CDR1 LNHDA, CDR2 SQIVND (reference sequence). The CDR3 bases are TGTGCCAGTAGTATAGCCGGGGGGCGCAATCAGCCCCAGCATTTT. Its translation is CASSIAGGRNQPQHF.

This chain links TRBV5-1 with TRBJ1-4; D is unresolved. Germline V gene lookup returns CDR1 SGHRS and CDR2 YFSETQ. CDR3 size: 15 residues. The V end was cut by 1 base, the J end by 2 bases, with 9 bases between. CDR3 sequence: CASSLSRETNEKLFF. Here the CDR3 DNA reads TGCGCCAGCAGCTTGTCCCGAGAGACTAATGAAAAACTGTTTTTT.

The chain joins TRBV28 to TRBJ1-1; TRBD1 might be the D (5 bases). The CDR3 sequence is 12 residues long. Germline values: CDR1 MDHEN, CDR2 SYDVKM. The V end lost 10 bases, the J end lost 1 base, and 10 bases lay between the germline ends. CDR3: CATITGNTEAFF. The CDR3 DNA reads as TGTGCCACCATCACAGGGAACACTGAAGCTTTCTTT.

In DNA, the CDR3 is TGTGCCAGCAGCGTAGACAGTCAGGGGGCGGTTTTCACTGAAGCTTTCTTT. Protein product: CASSVDSQGAVFTEAFF. The chain joins TRBV9 to TRBJ1-1, with TRBD1 identical over 8 bases. V shed 0 bases and J 4 bases; nucleotides not matched to a gene: 11. Per the germline V gene, CDR1 is SGDLS and CDR2 is YYNGEE. The CDR3 has 17 residues.

The table lists this clone with a count of one. The chain recombines TRBV28 with TRBJ1-1, with TRBD1 matching over 11 bases. Per germline, CDR1 MDHEN and CDR2 SYDVKM. V gave up 7 bases and J gave up 1 base; unmatched junction bases: 14. The CDR3 has 18 residues. CDR3 amino acids: CASKIWTGGAWTNTEAFF. Written as DNA, the CDR3 is TGTGCCAGCAAGATTTGGACAGGGGGCGCCTGGACGAACACTGAAGCTTTCTTT.

V usage is TRBV19 and J usage is TRBJ1-2; TRBD1 might be the D (5 bases). V was clipped by 4 bases and J by 4 bases, with 16 bases between them. This CDR3 spans 15 amino acids. Germline V gives CDR1 LNHDA, CDR2 SQIVND (reference sequence). In DNA form, the CDR3 reads TGTGCCAGTAGTAGTGACAGTGGGTTCGGCTATGGCTACACCTTC. Protein sequence: CASSSDSGFGYGYTF.

This chain joins TRBV11-2 and TRBJ1-2, with 10 bases that match TRBD1. Germline V lookup: CDR1 SGHAT, CDR2 FQNNGV. J was trimmed by 4 bases and V by 5 bases; bases with no gene match: 7. The CDR3 has 15 amino acids. Here the CDR3 DNA reads TGTGCCAGCAGCCTCCTGGGGACAGGGGCCTATGGCTACACCTTC. Its translation is CASSLLGTGAYGYTF.

V is TRBV29-1 and J is TRBJ1-6; D perhaps matches TRBD1 (6 bases). Per germline, CDR1 SQVTM and CDR2 ANQGSEA. V was pared by 4 bases and J by 2 bases, with 18 bases between. The CDR3 runs to 17 residues. The CDR3 DNA reads as TGCAGCGTTGTGGGGGGGCAGGGGAGTCCCTATAATTCACCCCTCCACTTT. Its protein is CSVVGGQGSPYNSPLHF.

The V call is TRBV5-5, the J call TRBJ1-2; D perhaps matches TRBD1 (5 bases). The CDR3 is 13 amino acids. V lost 4 bases, J lost 5 bases, and 12 bases lay in between. Per germline, CDR1 SGHKS and CDR2 YYEKEE (reference sequence). CDR3 nucleotides: TGTGCCAGCAGCCGACAGCAGAATTATGGCTACACCTTC. Translation: CASSRQQNYGYTF.

The gene calls are TRBV4-1 and TRBJ2-1, with 9 positions matching TRBD1. CDR1 is MGHRA and CDR2 is YSYEKL in the germline V gene. The V and J ends lost 1 base and 8 bases, in that order; junction bases with no gene match: 0. This CDR3 contains 13 residues. The CDR3 DNA follows: TGCGCCAGCAGCCAAGGGACAGGGGATGAGCAGTTCTTC. It yields the protein CASSQGTGDEQFF.

V usage is TRBV18 and J usage is TRBJ2-1; TRBD2 might be the D (5 bases). The V gene's germline CDR1 is KGHSH and CDR2 LQKENI. CDR3 length: 14 residues. Trimming removed 0 bases at V and 6 bases at J, with 9 bases between. CDR3 nucleotide sequence: TGTGCCAGCTCACCACCCGGAGGTTCCAATGAGCAGTTCTTC. This sequence encodes CASSPPGGSNEQFF.

CDR3 in amino acids: CASSPKDSGTGRGTEAFF. In nucleotides, the CDR3 is TGTGCCAGCAGTCCCAAGGACTCCGGGACAGGAAGAGGAACTGAAGCTTTCTTT. V gene TRBV7-3 combines with J gene TRBJ1-1; 8 bases are a match to TRBD1. Germline CDR1 SGHTA, CDR2 FQGTGA. V gave up 6 bases and J gave up 5 bases; unmatched junction bases: 20. The CDR3 is made up of 18 amino acids.

This rearrangement joins TRBV2 to TRBJ2-2; tentative D call: TRBD2 (5 bases). Germline CDR1 and CDR2: SNHLY and FYNNEI. The ends were cut back, 6 bases at V and 2 bases at J, with 13 bases in the middle. The CDR3 length is 15 residues. The CDR3, as DNA: TGTGCCAGCAGCTTTAATCGACTAAACACCGGGGAGCTGTTTTTT. It encodes CASSFNRLNTGELFF.

This clone was counted between two and nine times. The chain is built from TRBV5-1 and TRBJ2-3; D gene uncertain. The germline V gene has CDR1 SGHRS and CDR2 YFSETQ. Trimming took 4 bases from V and 2 from J, leaving 11 bases between them. This CDR3 region has 14 residues. CDR3 loop: CASSPVELTDTQYF. The CDR3 region has the DNA TGCGCCAGCAGCCCGGTGGAGCTCACAGATACGCAGTATTTT.

This chain connects TRBV7-2 to TRBJ2-1; D is unclear. Germline CDR1 is SGHTA and CDR2 is FQGNSA. The V end was cut by 5 bases, the J end by 6 bases, with 14 bases between. The CDR3 consists of 14 residues. The CDR3 here is CASSPSYSGNEQFF. DNA for the CDR3: TGTGCCAGCAGCCCCTCTTACTCCGGCAATGAGCAGTTCTTC.

This clone was picked up a small number of times. The chain combines TRBV18 with TRBJ1-1; D remains unclear. This CDR3 is built from 14 residues. With 6 bases removed from V and 5 bases from J, the gap between germline ends came to 16 bases. Germline V gives CDR1 KGHSH, CDR2 LQKENI. Here the CDR3 reads CASSPRTESTEAFF. In DNA form, the CDR3 reads TGTGCCAGCTCCCCCCGTACAGAATCTACTGAAGCTTTCTTT.

The chain uses TRBV11-1 and TRBJ2-7; D possibly corresponds to TRBD1 (6 bases). The germline V gene encodes CDR1 SGHAT and CDR2 FQDESV (reference sequence). CDR3 length equals 15 residues. Trimming shortened V by 1 base and J by 4 bases, and 14 bases separated the two germline ends. The DNA for the CDR3 is TGTGCCAGCAGCTTAGACAGGGACCGCCATTACGAGCAGTACTTC. Translation: CASSLDRDRHYEQYF.

V usage is TRBV6-2 or TRBV6-3 and J usage is TRBJ1-1; weak D call: TRBD1 (6 bases). V dropped 6 bases and J dropped 8 bases, with 13 bases sitting between them. Germline V lookup: CDR1 MNHEY, CDR2 SVGEGT. The CDR3 contains 12 residues. The CDR3 DNA reads TGTGCCAGCAGCCAACAGGGAATAGAAGCTTTCTTT. Translated, it gives CASSQQGIEAFF.

This chain uses TRBV4-2 with TRBJ2-2; D is unclear. CDR1 is LGHNA and CDR2 is YNFKEQ in the germline V gene. V lost 0 bases and J 0 bases, leaving 2 bases between the germline ends. This CDR3 is built from 14 residues. The CDR3 bases are TGTGCCAGCAGCCAAGATACGAACACCGGGGAGCTGTTTTTT. Translating it yields CASSQDTNTGELFF.

V and J are TRBV19 and TRBJ1-1; no definite D call. CDR3 length: 12 amino acids. V was trimmed by 5 bases and J by 4 bases, leaving 8 bases between them. From germline, CDR1 is LNHDA and CDR2 SQIVND (reference sequence). CDR3 region: CASSAGITEAFF. In DNA form, the CDR3 reads TGTGCCAGTAGTGCGGGGATCACTGAAGCTTTCTTT.

As regards this clone: Other nucleotide sequences in the sample specify the same CDR3. The chain combines TRBV28 with TRBJ1-6, with D unresolved. This CDR3 is built from 13 residues. With 4 bases removed from V and 6 bases from J, the gap between germline ends came to 7 bases. Germline assignment: CDR1 MDHEN and CDR2 SYDVKM. CDR3 coding DNA: TGTGCCAGCAGTTCTCCGAGTAATTCACCCCTCCACTTT. Its translation: CASSSPSNSPLHF.

A remark on this clone: This sample includes further DNA sequences coding for the same CDR3. The DNA for the CDR3 is TGTGCCAGCAGTCGGAATTCACCCCTCCACTTT. Amino acids: CASSRNSPLHF. V usage is TRBV28 and J usage is TRBJ1-6; no definite D call. The CDR3 consists of 11 residues. Germline CDR1 MDHEN, CDR2 SYDVKM. Trimming took 5 bases from V and 7 from J, leaving 3 bases between them.

V is TRBV7-6 and J is TRBJ1-1, with a tentative D call TRBD1 (6 bases). Germline CDR1 reads SGHVS; CDR2 reads FNYEAQ. This CDR3 has 13 residues. The germline V and J ends were trimmed by 5 bases and 4 bases, with 11 bases remaining between them. CDR3 in amino acids: CASSEDRSTEAFF. The CDR3 region has the DNA TGTGCCAGCAGCGAAGACAGGTCCACTGAAGCTTTCTTT.

The V and J genes are TRBV4-1 and TRBJ2-1; 12 bases line up with TRBD2. This CDR3 has 16 amino acids. Per germline, CDR1 MGHRA and CDR2 YSYEKL. V shed 4 bases, J shed 6 bases, and the junction held 7 bases outside the gene matches. CDR3 residues: CASSRPTSGSGNEQFF. CDR3 DNA sequence: TGCGCCAGCAGCCGCCCGACTAGCGGGAGTGGCAATGAGCAGTTCTTC.